This T cell receptor (beta chain) was observed in a study of cytomegalovirus exposure and HLA in healthy donors. The germline V gene encodes CDR1 MNHEY and CDR2 SVGAGI. With 2 bases removed from V and 2 bases from J, the gap between germline ends came to 12 bases. The length of the CDR3 is 16 residues. Both 60 Vbeta primers and 13 Jbeta primers went into the PCR. The repertoire was sequenced with immunoSEQ multiplex PCR; TCRdb's copy has only in-frame clones and lacks some. Among about 140,000 clones, 70% to 80% were seen once, and the ten largest hold about 6.8%. The chain uses TRBV6-5 and TRBJ1-4, with D hard to call. The TCR originated in a woman between 35 and 50 years old in good health and CMV-seropositive. Sequencing used PBMCs. The CDR3 protein is CASSYGREGTNEKLFF. In DNA form, the CDR3 reads TGTGCCAGCAGTTACGGGAGGGAAGGCACTAATGAAAAACTGTTTTTT.